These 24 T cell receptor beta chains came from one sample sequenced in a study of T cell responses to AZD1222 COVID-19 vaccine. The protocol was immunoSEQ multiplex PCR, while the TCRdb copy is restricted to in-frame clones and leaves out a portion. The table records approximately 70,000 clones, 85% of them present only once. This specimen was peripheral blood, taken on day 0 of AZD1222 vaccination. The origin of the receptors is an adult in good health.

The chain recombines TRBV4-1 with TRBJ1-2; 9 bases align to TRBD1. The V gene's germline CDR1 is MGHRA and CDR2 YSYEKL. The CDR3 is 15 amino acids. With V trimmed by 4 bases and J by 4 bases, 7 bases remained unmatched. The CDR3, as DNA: TGCGCCAGCAGCCTCGGACAGGGGCAGGGCTATGGCTACACCTTC. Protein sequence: CASSLGQGQGYGYTF.

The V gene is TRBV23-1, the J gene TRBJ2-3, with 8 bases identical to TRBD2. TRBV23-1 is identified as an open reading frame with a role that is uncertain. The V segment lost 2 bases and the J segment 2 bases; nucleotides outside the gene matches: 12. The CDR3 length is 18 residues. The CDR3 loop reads CASSQLLPSGRNTDTQYF. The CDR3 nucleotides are TGCGCCAGCAGTCAACTTCTCCCTAGCGGGCGTAACACAGATACGCAGTATTTT.

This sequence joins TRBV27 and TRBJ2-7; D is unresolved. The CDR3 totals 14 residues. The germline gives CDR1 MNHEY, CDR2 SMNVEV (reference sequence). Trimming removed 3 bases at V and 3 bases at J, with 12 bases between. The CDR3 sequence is CASSFNPLYYEQYF. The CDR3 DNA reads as TGTGCCAGCAGTTTCAACCCCCTTTACTACGAGCAGTACTTC.

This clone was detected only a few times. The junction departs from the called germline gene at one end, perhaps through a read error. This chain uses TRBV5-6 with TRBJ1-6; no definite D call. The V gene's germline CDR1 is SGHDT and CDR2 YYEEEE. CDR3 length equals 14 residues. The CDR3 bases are TGTGCCAGCGGCTTGGGATCAATGGATTCACCCCTCCACTTT. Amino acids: CASGLGSMDSPLHF.

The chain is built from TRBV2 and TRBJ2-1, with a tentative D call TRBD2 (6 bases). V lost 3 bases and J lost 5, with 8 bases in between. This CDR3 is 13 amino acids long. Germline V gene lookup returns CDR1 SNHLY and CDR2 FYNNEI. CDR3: CASSDWGDNEQFF. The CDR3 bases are TGTGCCAGCAGTGATTGGGGGGACAATGAGCAGTTCTTC. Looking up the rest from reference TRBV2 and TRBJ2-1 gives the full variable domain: EPEVTQTPSHQVTQMGQEVILRCVPISNHLYFYWYRQILGQKVEFLVSFYNNEISEKSEIFDDQFSVERPDGSNFTLKIRSTKLEDSAMYFCASSDWGDNEQFFGPGTRLTVL.

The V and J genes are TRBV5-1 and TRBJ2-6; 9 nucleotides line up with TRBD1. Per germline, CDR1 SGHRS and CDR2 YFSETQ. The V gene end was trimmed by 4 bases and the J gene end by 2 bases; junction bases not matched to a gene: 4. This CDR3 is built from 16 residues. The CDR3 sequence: CASSETGGPGANVLTF. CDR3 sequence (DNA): TGCGCCAGCAGCGAGACAGGGGGGCCTGGGGCCAACGTCCTGACTTTC.

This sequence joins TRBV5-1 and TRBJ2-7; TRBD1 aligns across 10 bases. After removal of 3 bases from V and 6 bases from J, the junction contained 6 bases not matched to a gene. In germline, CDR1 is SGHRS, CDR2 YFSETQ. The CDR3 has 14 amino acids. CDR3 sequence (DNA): TGCGCCAGCAGCTGGGGACAGGGGAGAAGCGAGCAGTACTTC. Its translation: CASSWGQGRSEQYF.

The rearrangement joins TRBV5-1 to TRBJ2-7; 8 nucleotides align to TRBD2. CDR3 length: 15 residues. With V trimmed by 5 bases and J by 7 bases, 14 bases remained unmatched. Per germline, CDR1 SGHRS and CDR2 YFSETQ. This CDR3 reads CASRQAGEITLEQYF. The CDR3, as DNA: TGCGCCAGCAGACAAGCGGGAGAGATTACTTTGGAGCAGTACTTC.

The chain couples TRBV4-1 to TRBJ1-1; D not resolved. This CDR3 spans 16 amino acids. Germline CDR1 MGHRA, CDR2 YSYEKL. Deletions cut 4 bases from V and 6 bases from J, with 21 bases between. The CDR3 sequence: CASSPVYRGQRPEAFF. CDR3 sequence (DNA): TGCGCCAGCAGCCCAGTTTACCGCGGTCAAAGACCTGAAGCTTTCTTT.

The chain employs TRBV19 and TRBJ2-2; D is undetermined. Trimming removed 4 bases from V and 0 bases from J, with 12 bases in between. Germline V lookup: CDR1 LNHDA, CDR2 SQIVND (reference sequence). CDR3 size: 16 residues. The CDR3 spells CASSTRSLSNTGELFF. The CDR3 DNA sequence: TGTGCCAGTAGTACCAGAAGCCTTTCGAACACCGGGGAGCTGTTTTTT. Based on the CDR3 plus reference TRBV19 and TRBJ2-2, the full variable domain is DGGITQSPKYLFRKEGQNVTLSCEQNLNHDAMYWYRQDPGQGLRLIYYSQIVNDFQKGDIAEGYSVSREKKESFPLTVTSAQKNPTAFYLCASSTRSLSNTGELFFGEGSRLTVL.

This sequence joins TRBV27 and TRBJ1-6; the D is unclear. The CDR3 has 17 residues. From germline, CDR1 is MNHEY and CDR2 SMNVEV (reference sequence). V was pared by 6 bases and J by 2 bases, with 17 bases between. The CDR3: CASSPGVGFTYNSPLHF. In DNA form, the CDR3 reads TGTGCCAGCAGCCCCGGGGTGGGGTTCACCTATAATTCACCCCTCCACTTT.

The CDR3 nucleotides read TGCGCCAGCAGTCCCCCCGGGACAGGGGAGCAGTACTTC. This encodes CASSPPGTGEQYF. The rearrangement joins TRBV10-2 to TRBJ2-7; 9 nucleotides align to TRBD1. Germline V gene data show CDR1 as WSHSY and CDR2 as SAAADI. The CDR3 extends over 13 amino acids. J lost 7 bases, V lost 5 bases, and 6 bases had no gene match.

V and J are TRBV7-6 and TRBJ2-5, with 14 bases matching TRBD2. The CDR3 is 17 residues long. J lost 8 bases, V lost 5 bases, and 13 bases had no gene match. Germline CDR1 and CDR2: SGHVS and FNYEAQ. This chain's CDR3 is CASSLGLAGAAGGTQYF. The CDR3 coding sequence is TGTGCCAGCAGCCTGGGACTAGCGGGGGCCGCTGGGGGTACCCAGTACTTC.

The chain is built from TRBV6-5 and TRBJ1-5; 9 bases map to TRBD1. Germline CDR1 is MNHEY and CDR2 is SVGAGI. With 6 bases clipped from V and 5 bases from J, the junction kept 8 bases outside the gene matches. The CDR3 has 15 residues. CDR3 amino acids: CASRGPGQGYQPQHF. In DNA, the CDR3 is TGTGCCAGCAGGGGCCCGGGACAGGGCTATCAGCCCCAGCATTTT.

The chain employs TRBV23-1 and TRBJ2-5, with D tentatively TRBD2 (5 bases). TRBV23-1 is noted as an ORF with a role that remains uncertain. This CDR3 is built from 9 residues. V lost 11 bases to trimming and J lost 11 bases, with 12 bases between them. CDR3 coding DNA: TGCGCCTTTCGGGGTCCACAGTACTTC. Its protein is CAFRGPQYF.

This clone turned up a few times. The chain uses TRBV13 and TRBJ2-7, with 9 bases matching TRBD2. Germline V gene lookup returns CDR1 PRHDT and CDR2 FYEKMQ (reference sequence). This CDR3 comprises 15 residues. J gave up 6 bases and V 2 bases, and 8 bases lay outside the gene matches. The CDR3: CASSLLGLAGSEQYF. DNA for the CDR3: TGTGCCAGCAGCTTATTGGGCCTAGCGGGGAGCGAGCAGTACTTC.

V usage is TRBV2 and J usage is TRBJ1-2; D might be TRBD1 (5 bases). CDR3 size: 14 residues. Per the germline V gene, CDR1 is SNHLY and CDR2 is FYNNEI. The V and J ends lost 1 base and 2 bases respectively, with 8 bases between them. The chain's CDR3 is CASSEGGGNYGYTF. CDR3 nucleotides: TGTGCCAGCAGTGAAGGTGGGGGGAACTATGGCTACACCTTC.

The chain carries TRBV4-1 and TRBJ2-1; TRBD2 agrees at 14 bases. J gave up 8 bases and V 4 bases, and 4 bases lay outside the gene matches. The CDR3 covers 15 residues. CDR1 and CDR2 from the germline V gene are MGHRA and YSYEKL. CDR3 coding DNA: TGCGCCAGCAGCCCTCAGACTAGCGGGAGGGATGAGCAGTTCTTC. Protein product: CASSPQTSGRDEQFF.

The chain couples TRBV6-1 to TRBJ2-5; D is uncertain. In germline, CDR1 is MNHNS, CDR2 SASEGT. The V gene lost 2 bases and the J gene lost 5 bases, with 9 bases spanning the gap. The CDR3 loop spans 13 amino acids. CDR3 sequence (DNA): TGTGCCAGCAGTGAAATCGCAAGGGAGACCCAGTACTTC. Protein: CASSEIARETQYF.

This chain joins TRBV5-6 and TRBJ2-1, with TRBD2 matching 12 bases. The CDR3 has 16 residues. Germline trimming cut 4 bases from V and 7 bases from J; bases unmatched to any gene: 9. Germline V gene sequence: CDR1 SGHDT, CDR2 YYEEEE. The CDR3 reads CASSRDGLAGRNEQFF. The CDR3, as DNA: TGTGCCAGCAGCAGGGACGGACTAGCGGGAAGGAATGAGCAGTTCTTC.

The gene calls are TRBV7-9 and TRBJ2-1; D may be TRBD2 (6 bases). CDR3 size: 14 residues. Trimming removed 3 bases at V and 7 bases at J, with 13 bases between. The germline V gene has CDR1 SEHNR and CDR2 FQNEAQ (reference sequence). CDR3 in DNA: TGTGCCAGCAGCTTCGGGGCGGGGTCGAATGAGCAGTTCTTC. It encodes CASSFGAGSNEQFF. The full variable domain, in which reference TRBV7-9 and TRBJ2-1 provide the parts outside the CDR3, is DTGVSQNPRHKITKRGQNVTFRCDPISEHNRLYWYRQTLGQGPEFLTYFQNEAQLEKSRLLSDRFSAERPKGSFSTLEIQRTEQGDSAMYLCASSFGAGSNEQFFGPGTRLTVL.

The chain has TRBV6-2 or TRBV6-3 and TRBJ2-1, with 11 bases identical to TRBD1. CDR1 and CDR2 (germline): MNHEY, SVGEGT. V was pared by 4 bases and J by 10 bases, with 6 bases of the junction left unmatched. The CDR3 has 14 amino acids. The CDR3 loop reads CASSSGQGALEQFF. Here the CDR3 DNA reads TGTGCCAGCAGTTCCGGACAGGGGGCACTGGAGCAGTTCTTC.

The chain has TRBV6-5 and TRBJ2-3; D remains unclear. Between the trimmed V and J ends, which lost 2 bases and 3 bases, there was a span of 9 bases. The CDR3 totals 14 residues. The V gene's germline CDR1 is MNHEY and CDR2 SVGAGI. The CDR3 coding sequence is TGTGCCAGCAGTTACGAGACGAATACAGATACGCAGTATTTT. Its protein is CASSYETNTDTQYF.

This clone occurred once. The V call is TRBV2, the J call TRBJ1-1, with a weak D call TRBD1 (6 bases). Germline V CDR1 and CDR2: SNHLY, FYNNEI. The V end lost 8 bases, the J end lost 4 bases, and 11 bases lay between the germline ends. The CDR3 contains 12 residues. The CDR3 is CASSTGSTEAFF. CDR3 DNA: TGTGCCAGCTCTACAGGGTCCACTGAAGCTTTCTTT.